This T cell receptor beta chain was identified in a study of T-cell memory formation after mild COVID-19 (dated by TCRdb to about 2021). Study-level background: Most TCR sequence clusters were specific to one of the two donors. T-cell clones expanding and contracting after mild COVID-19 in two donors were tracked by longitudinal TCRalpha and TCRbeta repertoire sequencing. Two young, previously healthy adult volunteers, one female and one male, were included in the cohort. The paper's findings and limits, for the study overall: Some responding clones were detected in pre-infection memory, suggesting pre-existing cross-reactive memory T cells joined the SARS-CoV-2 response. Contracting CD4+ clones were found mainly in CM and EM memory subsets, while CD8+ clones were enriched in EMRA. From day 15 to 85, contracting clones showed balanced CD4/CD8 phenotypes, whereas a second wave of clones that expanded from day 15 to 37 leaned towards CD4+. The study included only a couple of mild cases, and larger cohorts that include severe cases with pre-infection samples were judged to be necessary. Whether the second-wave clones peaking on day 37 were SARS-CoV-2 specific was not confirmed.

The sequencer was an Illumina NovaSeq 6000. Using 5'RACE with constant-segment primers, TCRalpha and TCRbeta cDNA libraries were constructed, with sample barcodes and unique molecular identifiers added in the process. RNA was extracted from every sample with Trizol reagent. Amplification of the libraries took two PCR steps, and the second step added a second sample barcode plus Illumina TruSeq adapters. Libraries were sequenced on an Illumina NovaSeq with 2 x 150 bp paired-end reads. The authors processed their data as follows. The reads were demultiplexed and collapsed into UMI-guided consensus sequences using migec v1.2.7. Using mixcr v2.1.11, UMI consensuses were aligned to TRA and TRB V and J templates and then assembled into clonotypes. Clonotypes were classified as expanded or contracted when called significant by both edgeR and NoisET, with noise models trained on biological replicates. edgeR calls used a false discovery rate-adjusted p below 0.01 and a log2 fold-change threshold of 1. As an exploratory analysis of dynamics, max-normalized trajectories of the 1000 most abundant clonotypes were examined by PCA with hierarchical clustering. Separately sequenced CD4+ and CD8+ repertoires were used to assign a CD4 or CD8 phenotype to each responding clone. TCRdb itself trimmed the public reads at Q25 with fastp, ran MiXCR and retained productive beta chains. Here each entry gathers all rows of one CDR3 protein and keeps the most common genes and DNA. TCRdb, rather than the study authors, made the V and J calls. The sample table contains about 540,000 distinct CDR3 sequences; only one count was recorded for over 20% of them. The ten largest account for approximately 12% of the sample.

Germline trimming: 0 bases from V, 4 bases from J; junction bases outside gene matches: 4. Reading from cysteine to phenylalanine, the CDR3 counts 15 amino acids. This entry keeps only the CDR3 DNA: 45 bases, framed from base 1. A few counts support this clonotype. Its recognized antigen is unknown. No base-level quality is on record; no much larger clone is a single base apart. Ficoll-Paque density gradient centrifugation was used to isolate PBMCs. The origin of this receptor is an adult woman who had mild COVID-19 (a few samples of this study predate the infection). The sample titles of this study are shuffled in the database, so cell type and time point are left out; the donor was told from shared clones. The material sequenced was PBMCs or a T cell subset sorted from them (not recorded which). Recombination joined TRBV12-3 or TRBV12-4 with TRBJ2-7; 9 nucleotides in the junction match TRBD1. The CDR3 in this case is CASSLADRGRYEQYF. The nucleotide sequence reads TGTGCCAGCAGTTTAGCAGACAGGGGGAGATACGAGCAGTACTTC.